These 9 T cell receptor beta chains were sequenced from one sample in a study of blood T cell repertoires in COVID-19. The table came from immunoSEQ multiplex PCR; TCRdb's copy has only in-frame clones and leaves some out. The table lists about 200,000 clones, around 90% of them singletons. The sample was peripheral blood. Every receptor here comes from a man aged 50 or older with acute or convalescent COVID-19.

Remarks on this clone: Mismatch with germline at one junction end may stem from a read error. V usage is TRBV7-7 and J usage is TRBJ2-5; maybe TRBD2 (6 bases). The V gene's germline CDR1 is SSHAT and CDR2 FNYEAQ (reference sequence). This CDR3 is 12 amino acids long. CDR3 region: CASSPGGQTQYF. The DNA for the CDR3 is TGTGCTAGCAGCCCCGGGGGTCAGACCCAGTACTTC.

The J gene is TRBJ2-1, the V gene TRBV3-1 (or the pseudogene TRBV3-2); 8 bases agree with TRBD1. V gave up 4 bases and J gave up 8 bases; unmatched junction bases: 10. Germline CDR1 and CDR2: LGHDT and YNNKEL (reference sequence). The CDR3 has 15 residues. The CDR3 nucleotides are TGTGCCAGCAGCCGCGGACAGGGTTTGACGGATGAGCAGTTCTTC. This codes for CASSRGQGLTDEQFF.

The rearrangement joins TRBV28 to TRBJ2-7; 9 bases are shared with TRBD2. This CDR3 comprises 14 residues. The germline V gene has CDR1 MDHEN and CDR2 SYDVKM. CDR3 coding DNA: TGTGCTAGCAGTTTGCGGGGGGGCCCCTACGAGCAGTACGTC. This sequence encodes CASSLRGGPYEQYV.

The chain is built from TRBV27 and TRBJ1-6; 7 positions match TRBD1. The CDR3 extends over 14 amino acids. V shed 5 bases, J shed 5 bases, and the junction held 3 bases outside the gene matches. Per the germline V gene, CDR1 is MNHEY and CDR2 is SMNVEV (reference sequence). The CDR3 is CASSPTGNNSPLHF. The CDR3 bases are TGTGCCAGCAGTCCGACAGGGAATAATTCACCCCTCCACTTT.

CDR3 DNA: TGTGCCAGCAGCAGAAGACAGGGGAAGGTCGGGGAGCTGTTTTTT. This sequence encodes CASSRRQGKVGELFF. The genes are TRBV5-6 and TRBJ2-2, with 8 bases fitting TRBD1. V dropped 4 bases and J dropped 7; count of bases not matched to a gene: 9. Germline-derived CDR1 and CDR2 are SGHDT and YYEEEE. The CDR3 extends over 15 amino acids.

This sequence joins TRBV7-3 and TRBJ2-3; 9 bases are shared with TRBD1. The CDR3 runs to 16 residues. The V segment lost 4 bases and the J segment 0 bases; nucleotides outside the gene matches: 5. Looked up from germline, CDR1 is SGHTA and CDR2 is FQGTGA. The CDR3 sequence is CASSWSGTGSTDTQYF. The CDR3 DNA sequence: TGTGCCAGCAGCTGGTCCGGGACAGGGAGCACAGATACGCAGTATTTT.

This chain links TRBV6-1 with TRBJ2-1; 8 bases fit TRBD1. Germline V CDR1 and CDR2: MNHNS, SASEGT. Unmatched junction bases numbered 9, after V lost 0 bases and J lost 8 bases. The CDR3 is 16 residues long. CDR3 residues: CASSEATGTGRHEQFF. The CDR3, as DNA: TGTGCCAGCAGTGAAGCGACTGGGACAGGTCGCCATGAGCAGTTCTTC.

J is TRBJ2-1 and V is TRBV6-5; the match to TRBD1 covers 9 bases. The CDR3 contains 13 residues. J gave up 8 bases and V 5 bases, and 4 bases lay outside the gene matches. Germline-derived CDR1 and CDR2 are MNHEY and SVGAGI. The CDR3 DNA reads as TGTGCCAGCAGTATGACAGGGGGGCATGAGCAGTTCTTC. It codes for CASSMTGGHEQFF.

This sequence joins TRBV12-3 or TRBV12-4 and TRBJ1-2; D gene unclear. V lost 3 bases to trimming and J lost 2 bases, with 7 bases between them. The CDR3 is made up of 13 amino acids. The CDR3 coding sequence is TGTGCCAGCAGTTTCTCCCTCAACTATGGCTACACCTTC. Residues: CASSFSLNYGYTF.